A selection of T cell receptor beta chains follows, all from one sample in a study of T cell repertoires in cytomegalovirus infection. One entry per CDR3 protein, called by TCRdb with MiXCR from the reads. The table lists roughly 700,000 distinct CDR3 sequences, around 35% of them singletons. No antigens are known for them. The input for sequencing was cultured PBMCs, taken from culture after CMV antigen stimulation. Receptors were obtained from a human donor in good health (CMV status not recorded). Some clones in this sample may be carry-over from other donors' samples. Both conserved end residues are part of each CDR3. The D gene is left open where the match is weak. Clone size is not always given. Where it is, it says once, few, many or a class for expanded clones.

V gene	clone size	D gene	J gene	CDR3 protein	CDR3 DNA
TRBV7-9	few	-	TRBJ1-1	CASSSRGGNTEAFF	TGTGCCAGCAGCTCCCGAGGGGGTAACACTGAAGCTTTCTTT
TRBV2	-	-	TRBJ1-1	CASSEGGWTEAFF	TGTGCCAGCAGTGAGGGTGGCTGGACTGAAGCTTTCTTT
TRBV11-2	-	TRBD2	TRBJ2-1	CASSLMAGGLNEQFF	TGTGCCAGCAGCTTAATGGCGGGAGGGTTAAATGAGCAGTTCTTC
TRBV12-3/TRBV12-4	many	-	TRBJ1-5	CASSLGRGQPQHF	TGTGCCAGCAGCTTAGGAAGGGGTCAGCCCCAGCATTTT
TRBV7-3	-	TRBD1	TRBJ2-2	CASSLRQGIIAGELFF	TGTGCCAGCAGCTTACGACAGGGAATTATTGCCGGGGAGCTGTTTTTT
TRBV20-1	few	-	TRBJ2-1	CSARGQVGSYNEQFF	TGCAGTGCTAGAGGCCAAGTTGGGTCCTACAATGAGCAGTTCTTC
TRBV6-2/TRBV6-3	-	-	TRBJ1-5	CASSPPSPAQHF	TGTGCCAGCAGTCCCCCAAGTCCGGCCCAGCATTTT
TRBV20-1	-	-	TRBJ2-3	CSATWAEPTQYF	TGCAGTGCTACCTGGGCCGAGCCTACGCAGTATTTT
TRBV4-1	-	-	TRBJ1-1	CASSQVVGGFTEAFF	TGCGCCAGCAGCCAAGTGGTAGGTGGCTTCACTGAAGCTTTCTTT
TRBV7-2	once	TRBD1	TRBJ2-3	CASSLEQGYADTQDF	TGTGCCAGCAGCTTAGAACAGGGGTACGCAGATACGCAGGATTTT
TRBV10-1	-	-	TRBJ1-4	CASSEFSGAGEKLFF	TGCGCCAGCAGTGAGTTCTCCGGGGCGGGTGAAAAACTGTTTTTT
TRBV12-3/TRBV12-4	-	TRBD1	TRBJ2-1	CASRRTTGSYNEQFF	TGTGCCAGCAGGCGGACGACAGGGAGCTACAATGAGCAGTTCTTC
TRBV7-2	many	TRBD2	TRBJ2-3	CASSASSGGTTDTQYF	TGTGCCAGCAGCGCTTCTAGCGGGGGGACGACAGATACGCAGTATTTT
TRBV28	once	TRBD1	TRBJ1-1	CASSYPGGSETFF	TGTGCCAGCAGTTACCCAGGGGGGTCGGAAACTTTCTTT